A selection of T cell receptor beta chains follows, all from one sample in a study of T cell repertoires in cytomegalovirus infection. TCRdb reprocessed the reads with MiXCR, giving one entry per CDR3 protein. The sample lists approximately 500,000 distinct CDR3 sequences, about 15% occurring once. The source material was CD8+ T cells from PBMCs. The receptors originated from a human donor in good health (CMV status not recorded). Some clones in this sample may be carry-over from other donors' samples. Each CDR3 is given with its conserved first and last residue.

j_call,v_call,cdr3_aa
TRBJ2-7,TRBV6-5,CASTRGRGNGQYF
TRBJ2-7,TRBV7-3,CASSPGTGRDEQYF
TRBJ1-3,TRBV3-1,CASSQERGPGNTIYF
TRBJ2-2,TRBV12-3/TRBV12-4,CASEKVWLTGELFF
TRBJ1-6,TRBV4-1,CASKDRVSPLHF
TRBJ2-1,TRBV18,CASSPTTTSSYNEQFF
TRBJ2-1,TRBV3-1,CASREDGVMSNEQFF
TRBJ2-5,TRBV7-3,CASSLTGAKETQYF
TRBJ2-2,TRBV10-3,CAISDTGDSTGELFF
TRBJ2-1,TRBV4-1,CASSQGSLHEQFF
TRBJ2-3,TRBV11-2,CASFTSGESTDTQYF
TRBJ2-7,TRBV5-1,CASSSGGPGDEQYF
TRBJ2-1,TRBV4-1,CASSQDRGQGSSYNEQFF
TRBJ1-5,TRBV7-8,CASSLRGNHLRRGNQPQHF
TRBJ2-7,TRBV6-1,CASSLFRASYEQYF
TRBJ1-1,TRBV28,CASSSWVVTEAFF
TRBJ2-1,TRBV10-3,CAISKRGNEQFF
TRBJ2-7,TRBV20-1,CSARWRESYEQYF
TRBJ2-2,TRBV27,CASSFLAGAVGELFF
TRBJ1-1,TRBV7-9,CASLSGPGRTEAFF
TRBJ1-6,TRBV7-2,CASSHRGGKVNSPLHF
TRBJ2-7,TRBV5-6,CASSLPDNYEQYF
TRBJ2-3,TRBV19,CASSIVGTGGADTQYF
TRBJ1-1,TRBV6-5,CASSYFRTYSEAFF
TRBJ1-6,TRBV4-2,CASSQETGIYNSPLHF
TRBJ2-1,TRBV15,CATSTEGGRDEQFF
TRBJ2-2,TRBV11-3,CASSHGGINTGELFF
TRBJ1-5,TRBV5-6,CASSLAGTGVSNQPQHF
TRBJ1-2,TRBV7-9,CASSLGQVLTGYTF
TRBJ1-1,TRBV19,CASSNRGPTEAFF
TRBJ1-1,TRBV12-3/TRBV12-4,CASSFWLPSEAFF
TRBJ2-2,TRBV27,CATLQGGIGSGELFF
TRBJ2-1,TRBV24-1,CATSDLKGPDNEQFF
TRBJ1-4,TRBV6-6,CASRPRGANEKLFF
TRBJ1-3,TRBV9,CASSVGGGLSSGNTIYF
TRBJ2-5,TRBV27,CANRWAGMETQYF
TRBJ2-3,TRBV4-1,CASSPRGLAGGHTQYF
TRBJ2-1,TRBV11-3,CASSYNTGGSYNEQFF
TRBJ2-2,TRBV7-6,CASSSILAANTGELFF
TRBJ2-6,TRBV7-9,CAVKGSGANVLTF
TRBJ2-3,TRBV7-3,CASSPRLSSGDTQYF
TRBJ2-7,TRBV7-2,CASSLGGSVVYEQYF
TRBJ1-2,TRBV7-9,CASSPGTPTPNYGYTF
TRBJ1-5,TRBV6-1,CASSERRNQPQHF
TRBJ2-7,TRBV28,CASSPLGDRTGRYEQYF